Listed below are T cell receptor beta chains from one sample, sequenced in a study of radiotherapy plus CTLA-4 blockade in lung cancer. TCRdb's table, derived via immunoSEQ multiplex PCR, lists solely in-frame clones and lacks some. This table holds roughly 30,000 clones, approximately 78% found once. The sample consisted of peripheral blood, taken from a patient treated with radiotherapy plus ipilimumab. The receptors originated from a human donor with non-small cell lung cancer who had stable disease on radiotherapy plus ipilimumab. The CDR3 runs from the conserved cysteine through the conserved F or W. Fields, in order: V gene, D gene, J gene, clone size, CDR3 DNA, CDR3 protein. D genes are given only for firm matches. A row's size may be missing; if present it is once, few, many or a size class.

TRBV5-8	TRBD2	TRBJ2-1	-	TGTGCCAGCAGCTTGGGCGGGAGTTTTCGGGGCAATGAGCAGTTCTTC	CASSLGGSFRGNEQFF
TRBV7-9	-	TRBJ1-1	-	TGTGCCAGCAGCTTTATAACAGGAGAAGCTTTCTTT	CASSFITGEAFF
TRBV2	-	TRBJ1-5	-	TGTGCCAGCAGTGATGGGAGAAATCAGCCCCAGCATTTT	CASSDGRNQPQHF
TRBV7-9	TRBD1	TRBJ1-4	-	TGTGCCAGCAGCCTACAGGGGACTCTTGAAAAACTGTTTTTT	CASSLQGTLEKLFF
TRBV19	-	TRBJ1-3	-	TGTGCCAGTGCTGACAGGATTGGAAACACCATATATTTT	CASADRIGNTIYF
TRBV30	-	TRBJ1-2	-	TGTGCCTGGACTAACATTCCGGGACACTTAAACTATGGCTACACCTTC	CAWTNIPGHLNYGYTF
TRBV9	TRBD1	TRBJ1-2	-	TGTGCCAGCAGCCCCTCGGACAGGCCTTATGGCTACACCTTC	CASSPSDRPYGYTF
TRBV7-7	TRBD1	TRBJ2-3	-	TGTGCCAGCAGCTTAGATGCAGGGGGCGGAGGCACAGATACGCAGTATTTT	CASSLDAGGGGTDTQYF
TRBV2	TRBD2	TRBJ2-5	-	TGTGCCAGCAGATCTGGCGGGGGGAGGTTAGAGACCCAGTACTTC	CASRSGGGRLETQYF
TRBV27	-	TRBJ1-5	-	TGTGCCAGCAGTTTATCGGGACTCGGCAATCAGCCCCAGCATTTT	CASSLSGLGNQPQHF
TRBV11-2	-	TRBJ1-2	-	TGTGCCAGCAGCCAAAGGGCCCGAGAGACTATTGGCTACACCTTC	CASSQRARETIGYTF
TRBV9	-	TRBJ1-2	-	TGTGCCAGCAGCGTAGCCCCGGGGGGGAGCGGCTACACCTTC	CASSVAPGGSGYTF
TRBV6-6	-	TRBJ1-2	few	TGTGCCAGCAGTTACCCCAGTTATGGCTACACCTTC	CASSYPSYGYTF
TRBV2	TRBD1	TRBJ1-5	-	TGTGCCAGCAGCGCGAACAGGGGGAGCAATCAGCCCCAGCATTTT	CASSANRGSNQPQHF
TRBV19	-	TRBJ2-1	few	TGTGCCAGTAGTATAAGTAACACCTACAATGAGCAGTTCTTC	CASSISNTYNEQFF